The 10 T cell receptor beta chains below all came from one sample that was sequenced in a study of blood T cell repertoires in COVID-19. Profiling relied on immunoSEQ multiplex PCR, and the TCRdb table lists in-frame clones only, not all of them. The repertoire holds under 200,000 clones, with roughly 90% as singletons. The sequencing sample was made of peripheral blood. Receptors originate from a woman aged 55-69 years who had recovered from COVID-19.

This chain uses TRBV7-9 with TRBJ1-2, with a tentative D call TRBD1 (6 bases). CDR1 and CDR2 (germline): SEHNR, FQNEAQ (reference sequence). The CDR3 spans 14 residues. The ends were cut back, 1 base at V and 4 bases at J, with 10 bases in the middle. In DNA form, the CDR3 reads TGTGCCAGCAGCTTAGACGGGACATTCTATGGCTACACCTTC. Amino acids: CASSLDGTFYGYTF.

The gene calls are TRBV20-1 and TRBJ2-6; D gene ambiguous. Germline V CDR1 and CDR2: DFQATT, SNEGSKA (reference sequence). CDR3 length: 14 residues. V lost 3 bases and J 0 bases, leaving 6 bases between the germline ends. As DNA, the CDR3 is TGCAGTGCTAGTTACAACTCTGGGGCCAACGTCCTGACTTTC. The encoded protein is CSASYNSGANVLTF.

The rearrangement links TRBV7-8 to TRBJ2-1; 9 nucleotides agree with TRBD2. The V and J ends lost 7 bases and 6 bases, in that order; junction bases with no gene match: 10. The length of the CDR3 is 15 residues. Germline V gene sequence: CDR1 SGHVS, CDR2 FQNEAQ. The CDR3 nucleotides read TGTGCCAGCACCGTTGTAGCGGGGGAGGTCAATGAGCAGTTCTTC. Encoded protein: CASTVVAGEVNEQFF.

The chain joins TRBV27 to TRBJ1-2, with no clear D. Germline CDR1 MNHEY, CDR2 SMNVEV (reference sequence). This CDR3 is 13 amino acids long. Trimming left V 3 bases short and J 4 bases short, with 9 bases between. Here the CDR3 DNA reads TGTGCCAGCAGTTTCGACGGAGCCTATGGCTACACCTTC. Translating gives CASSFDGAYGYTF.

V gene TRBV4-2 combines with J gene TRBJ2-4; TRBD2 matches at 12 bases. V trimming: 1 base; J trimming: 0 bases; junction bases outside the gene matches: 7. Germline CDR1 and CDR2: LGHNA and YNFKEQ. The CDR3 consists of 19 residues. CDR3 sequence reads: CASSQATSGGTIAKNIQYF. The CDR3, as DNA: TGTGCCAGCAGCCAAGCGACTAGCGGGGGTACCATAGCCAAAAACATTCAGTACTTC.

The table lists this clone with a few counts. The chain employs TRBV5-1 and TRBJ1-2, with TRBD1 as a possible D gene (5 bases). The CDR3 spans 15 residues. Germline V lookup: CDR1 SGHRS, CDR2 YFSETQ. The ends were cut back, 2 bases at V and 8 bases at J, with 19 bases in the middle. This chain's CDR3 is CASSLPGGGSSGYTF. The CDR3 DNA reads TGCGCCAGCAGCTTACCCGGGGGAGGGAGCAGCGGCTACACCTTC.

The V and J genes are TRBV7-2 and TRBJ2-5; 9 bases agree with TRBD1. Germline V CDR1 and CDR2: SGHTA, FQGNSA. The CDR3 runs to 18 residues. Trimming cost V 1 base and J 3 bases; bases outside gene matches: 12. CDR3 bases: TGTGCCAGCAGCTTAGACAGGGGGCGAAATCATCGAGAAGAGACCCAGTACTTC. This sequence encodes CASSLDRGRNHREETQYF.

This clone showed up just a few times. V and J are TRBV2 and TRBJ2-7; 12 bases agree with TRBD1. The germline gives CDR1 SNHLY, CDR2 FYNNEI. V trimming: 6 bases; J trimming: 7 bases; junction bases outside the gene matches: 7. The CDR3 contains 14 residues. The CDR3: CASRMGQGAKEQYF. CDR3 nucleotides: TGTGCCAGCAGGATGGGACAGGGGGCGAAAGAGCAGTACTTC.

Worth noting for this clone: At one boundary the junction diverges from the germline segment, which might be a read error. The V gene is TRBV18, the J gene TRBJ2-5; TRBD1 might be the D (6 bases). CDR1 is KGHSH and CDR2 is LQKENI in the germline V gene. The CDR3 sequence is 15 residues long. CDR3 in amino acids: CASSRTGLDHETQYF. The CDR3, as DNA: TGTGCCAGCTCACGAACAGGGCTCGACCACGAGACCCAGTACTTC.

The rearrangement joins TRBV5-1 to TRBJ2-5, with TRBD1 as a possible D gene (6 bases). V lost 5 bases, J lost 2 bases, and 13 bases lay in between. CDR1 and CDR2 from the germline V gene are SGHRS and YFSETQ. This CDR3 has 14 residues. CDR3 sequence reads: CASRTGQPQETQYF. CDR3 nucleotides: TGCGCCAGCAGAACTGGACAGCCACAAGAGACCCAGTACTTC.